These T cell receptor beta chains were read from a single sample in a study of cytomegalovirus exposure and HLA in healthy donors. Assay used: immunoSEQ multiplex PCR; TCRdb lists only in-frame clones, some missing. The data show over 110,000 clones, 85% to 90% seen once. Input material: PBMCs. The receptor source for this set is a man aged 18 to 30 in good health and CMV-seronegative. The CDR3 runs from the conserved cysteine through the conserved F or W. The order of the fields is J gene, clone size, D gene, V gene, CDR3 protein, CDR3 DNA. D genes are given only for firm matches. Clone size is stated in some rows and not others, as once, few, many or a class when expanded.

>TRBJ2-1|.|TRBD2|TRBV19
CASSIAGGRNEQFF
TGTGCCAGTAGTATAGCGGGAGGGCGCAATGAGCAGTTCTTC
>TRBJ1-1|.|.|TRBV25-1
CASRAPEGLNTEAFF
TGTGCCAGCAGGGCACCGGAGGGCCTGAACACTGAAGCTTTCTTT
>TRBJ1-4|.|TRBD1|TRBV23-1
CASTDREFEKLFF
TGCGCCAGCACCGACAGGGAGTTTGAAAAACTGTTTTTT
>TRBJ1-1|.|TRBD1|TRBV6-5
CASSYWDRGMAEAFF
TGTGCCAGCAGTTACTGGGACAGGGGGATGGCTGAAGCTTTCTTT
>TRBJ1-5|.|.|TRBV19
CASSQGSNQPQHF
TGTGCCAGTTCCCAGGGTAGCAATCAGCCCCAGCATTTT
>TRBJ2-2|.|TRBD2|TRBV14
CASSQAAPASGSNTGELFF
TGTGCCAGCAGCCAAGCCGCCCCCGCTAGCGGTTCGAACACCGGGGAGCTGTTTTTT
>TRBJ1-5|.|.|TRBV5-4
CASSSDRSQPQHF
TGTGCCAGCAGCTCCGACAGGTCGCAGCCCCAGCATTTT
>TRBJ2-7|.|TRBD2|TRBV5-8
CASRARGGSYEQYF
TGTGCCAGCAGAGCACGGGGGGGCTCGTACGAGCAGTACTTC
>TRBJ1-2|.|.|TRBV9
CASSVARYQDTNYGYTF
TGTGCCAGCAGCGTAGCTCGATACCAGGACACCAATTATGGCTACACCTTC
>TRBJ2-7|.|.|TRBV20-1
CSAWVRGEQYF
TGCAGTGCCTGGGTCAGGGGCGAGCAGTACTTC
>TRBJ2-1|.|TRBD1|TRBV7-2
CASSIGQGNNEQFF
TGTGCCAGCAGCATCGGACAGGGTAACAATGAGCAGTTCTTC
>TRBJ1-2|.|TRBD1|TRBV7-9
CASRRDSEYTF
TGTGCCAGCAGGCGGGACAGCGAATACACCTTC
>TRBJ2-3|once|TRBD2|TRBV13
CASSPRTSFYGGTDTQYF
TGTGCCAGCAGCCCCCGGACTAGCTTTTACGGTGGCACAGATACGCAGTATTTT
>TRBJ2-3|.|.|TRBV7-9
CASSPRLVPFPDTQYF
TGTGCCAGCAGCCCCCGACTAGTTCCGTTCCCAGATACGCAGTATTTT
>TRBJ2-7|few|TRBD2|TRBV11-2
CASSLVGLAIPGYEQYF
TGTGCCAGCAGCTTAGTTGGACTAGCGATACCCGGCTACGAGCAGTACTTC
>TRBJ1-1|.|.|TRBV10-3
CAISEPEPGHHLVNTEAFF
TGTGCCATCAGTGAGCCTGAACCGGGACACCACCTCGTGAACACTGAAGCTTTCTTT
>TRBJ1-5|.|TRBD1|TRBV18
CASPRRGTGDYSNQPQHF
TGTGCCAGCCCCCGTCGAGGGACAGGGGACTATAGCAATCAGCCCCAGCATTTT
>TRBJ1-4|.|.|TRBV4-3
CASSHLGAGENEKLFF
TGCGCCAGCAGCCACCTGGGGGCAGGGGAAAATGAAAAACTGTTTTTT
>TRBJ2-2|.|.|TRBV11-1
CASSLDRLRTGELFF
TGTGCCAGCAGCTTAGACAGGCTGCGCACCGGGGAGCTGTTTTTT
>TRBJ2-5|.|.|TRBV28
CASSHDGGKETQYF
TGTGCCAGCAGTCATGACGGGGGTAAAGAGACCCAGTACTTC
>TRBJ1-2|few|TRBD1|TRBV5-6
CASSLQGVNYGYTF
TGTGCCAGCAGCTTGCAGGGGGTGAACTATGGCTACACCTTC
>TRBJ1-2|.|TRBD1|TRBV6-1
CATDRGEVGYGYTF
TGTGCCACGGACAGGGGGGAGGTAGGCTATGGCTACACCTTC
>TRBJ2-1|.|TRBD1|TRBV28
CATRTGVYNEQFF
TGTGCCACGCGGACAGGGGTCTACAATGAGCAGTTCTTC
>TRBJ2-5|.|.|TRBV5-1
CASSLGQVQETQYF
TGCGCCAGCAGCTTGGGACAGGTCCAAGAGACCCAGTACTTC
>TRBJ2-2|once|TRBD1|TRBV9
CASSVSGTGTLTGELFF
TGTGCCAGCAGCGTTTCCGGGACAGGGACGTTGACCGGGGAGCTGTTTTTT
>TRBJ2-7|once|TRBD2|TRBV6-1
CASRGSGGYEQYF
TGTGCCAGCAGGGGTTCGGGGGGCTACGAGCAGTACTTC
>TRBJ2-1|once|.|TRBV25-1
CASGGRAGANEQFF
TGTGCCAGCGGGGGGAGGGCAGGGGCCAATGAGCAGTTCTTC
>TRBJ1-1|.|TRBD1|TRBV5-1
CASSLETGASGAFF
TGCGCCAGCAGCTTGGAGACAGGGGCGTCGGGAGCTTTCTTT
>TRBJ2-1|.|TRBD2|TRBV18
CASSPTSGGYNEQFF
TGTGCCAGCTCACCAACTAGCGGGGGTTACAATGAGCAGTTCTTC
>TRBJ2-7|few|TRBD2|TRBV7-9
CASSYSGSPSF
TGTGCCAGCAGCTATAGCGGGAGTCCCAGCTTC
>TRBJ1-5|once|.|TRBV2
CASSESRQTINQPQHF
TGTGCCAGCAGTGAGTCGAGACAGACCATTAATCAGCCCCAGCATTTT
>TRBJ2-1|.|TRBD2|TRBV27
CASSPQPGLAGVRNEQFF
TGTGCCAGCAGCCCCCAGCCGGGACTAGCGGGAGTTCGGAATGAGCAGTTCTTC
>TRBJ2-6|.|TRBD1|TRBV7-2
CASSLEGQGASGANVLTF
TGTGCCAGCAGCTTGGAGGGACAGGGGGCATCTGGGGCCAACGTCCTGACTTTC
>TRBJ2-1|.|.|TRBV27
CASTRGGGNEQFF
TGTGCCAGCACCCGAGGTGGGGGGAATGAGCAGTTCTTC
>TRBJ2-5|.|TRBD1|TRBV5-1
CASSSQVGTGGETQYF
TGCGCCAGCAGCTCCCAAGTGGGGACAGGGGGGGAGACCCAGTACTTC
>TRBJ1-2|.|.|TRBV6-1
CASSETGFYGYTF
TGTGCCAGCAGTGAGACGGGATTTTATGGCTACACCTTC
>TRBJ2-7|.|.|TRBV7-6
CASSLHFRGSYEQYF
TGTGCCAGCAGTCTCCACTTCAGGGGTTCCTACGAGCAGTACTTC
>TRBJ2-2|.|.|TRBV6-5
CASSYFPGTGELFF
TGTGCCAGCAGTTATTTTCCCGGCACCGGGGAGCTGTTTTTT
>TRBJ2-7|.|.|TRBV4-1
CASSQGSGVSYEQYF
TGCGCCAGCAGCCAAGGGTCAGGGGTGTCTTACGAGCAGTACTTC
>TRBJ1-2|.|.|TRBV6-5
CASSQHDRNYGYTF
TGTGCCAGCAGCCAGCATGACAGAAACTATGGCTACACCTTC
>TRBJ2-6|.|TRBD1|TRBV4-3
CASSQQPRGSSGANVLTF
TGCGCCAGCAGCCAACAGCCCAGGGGGAGCTCTGGGGCCAACGTCCTGACTTTC
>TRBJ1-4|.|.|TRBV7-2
CASSLLQGEKLFF
TGTGCCAGCAGCCTCCTCCAGGGTGAAAAACTGTTTTTT
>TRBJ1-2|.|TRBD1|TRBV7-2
CASSLWGQGNYGYTF
TGTGCCAGCAGCTTATGGGGACAGGGGAACTATGGCTACACCTTC
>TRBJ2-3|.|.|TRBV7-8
CASSLTGLADTDTQYF
TGTGCCAGCAGCTTAACCGGGTTAGCCGACACAGATACGCAGTATTTT
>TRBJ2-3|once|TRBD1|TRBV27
CASSPGTGGTDTQYF
TGTGCCAGCAGTCCGGGGACAGGGGGCACAGATACGCAGTATTTT
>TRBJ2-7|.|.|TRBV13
CASSSQDYPVSYEQYF
TGTGCCAGCAGCTCCCAAGACTACCCTGTCTCCTACGAGCAGTACTTC
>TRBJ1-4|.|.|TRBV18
CASSLGVPGAGATNEKLFF
TGTGCCAGCTCACTCGGAGTACCCGGGGCGGGGGCAACTAATGAAAAACTGTTTTTT
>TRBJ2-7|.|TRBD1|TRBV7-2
CASSFQGAGEQYF
TGTGCCAGCAGCTTCCAGGGGGCTGGCGAGCAGTACTTC
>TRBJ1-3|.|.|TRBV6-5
CASRGAGENTIYF
TGTGCCAGCAGGGGGGCAGGGGAAAACACCATATATTTT
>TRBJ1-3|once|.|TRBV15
CATSRMTTRHSEGNTIYF
TGTGCCACCAGCCGTATGACGACGAGACACTCGGAAGGAAACACCATATATTTT
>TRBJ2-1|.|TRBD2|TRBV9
CASSAGTSGRYSYNEQFF
TGTGCCAGCAGCGCGGGGACTAGCGGGAGATATTCCTACAATGAGCAGTTCTTC
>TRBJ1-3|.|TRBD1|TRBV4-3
CASSQNRGLGNTIYF
TGCGCCAGCAGCCAGAACAGGGGGCTTGGAAACACCATATATTTT